The rows below give T cell receptor beta chains drawn from one sample of a study of shared clonotypes between healthy human individuals. Sequencing was performed with immunoSEQ multiplex PCR; in TCRdb, only in-frame clones are kept and a portion is missing. The data hold approximately 720,000 clones, with about two thirds observed a single time. The sample taken for sequencing was memory CD4+ T cells sorted from blood. The receptors were sampled from a woman in her twenties or thirties in good health. Each CDR3 is given with its conserved first and last residue. The D gene is left open where the match is weak. Size values are once, few and many counts, or a class for expanded clones, and some rows have none.

CDR3 DNA: TGTGCCAGCTCAGCACAGGGGGCTCAGGTGAACACTGAAGCTTTCTTT
CDR3 protein: CASSAQGAQVNTEAFF
D gene: TRBD1
V gene: TRBV18
clone size: -
J gene: TRBJ1-1

CDR3 DNA: TGTGCCAGCAGTTCAACTAGCGGGAGGCTATACGAGCAGTACTTC
CDR3 protein: CASSSTSGRLYEQYF
D gene: TRBD2
V gene: TRBV27
clone size: -
J gene: TRBJ2-7

CDR3 DNA: TGCGCCAGCAGCTTGATGGGGACGAACACTGAAGCTTTCTTT
CDR3 protein: CASSLMGTNTEAFF
D gene: -
V gene: TRBV5-1
clone size: -
J gene: TRBJ1-1

CDR3 DNA: TGTGCCAGCCGCCGGCCAGGCGAGCCGAGTAACTATGGCTACACCTTC
CDR3 protein: CASRRPGEPSNYGYTF
D gene: -
V gene: TRBV27
clone size: once
J gene: TRBJ1-2

CDR3 DNA: TGTGCCAGCAGCCCTCACGAAGGATACGAGCAGTACTTC
CDR3 protein: CASSPHEGYEQYF
D gene: -
V gene: TRBV7-8
clone size: -
J gene: TRBJ2-7

CDR3 DNA: TGTGCCAGCAGCGTGGGACAGGGGTTGTACGAGCAGTACTTC
CDR3 protein: CASSVGQGLYEQYF
D gene: TRBD1
V gene: TRBV13
clone size: -
J gene: TRBJ2-7

CDR3 DNA: TGTGCCAGTAGTTTCTCGGTTGGAGTTTTTCAGCCCCAGCATTTT
CDR3 protein: CASSFSVGVFQPQHF
D gene: -
V gene: TRBV19
clone size: once
J gene: TRBJ1-5

CDR3 DNA: TGTGCCAGCAGTAGGTGGTCAGGGGGAGGAACTGAAGCTTTCTTT
CDR3 protein: CASSRWSGGGTEAFF
D gene: TRBD1
V gene: TRBV2
clone size: -
J gene: TRBJ1-1

CDR3 DNA: TGTGCCAGCTCAGGGGGAACCGGGACAGGGCTTGAAAAACTGTTTTTT
CDR3 protein: CASSGGTGTGLEKLFF
D gene: TRBD1
V gene: TRBV18
clone size: -
J gene: TRBJ1-4

CDR3 DNA: TGTGCCAGCAGCTCGCGACGGCCAGACCGAGCTAACTATGGCTACACCTTC
CDR3 protein: CASSSRRPDRANYGYTF
D gene: -
V gene: TRBV7-8
clone size: -
J gene: TRBJ1-2

CDR3 DNA: TGCGCCAGCAGCCCCCACGGACTAGCGACCGATACGCAGTATTTT
CDR3 protein: CASSPHGLATDTQYF
D gene: TRBD2
V gene: TRBV4-1
clone size: -
J gene: TRBJ2-3

CDR3 DNA: TGTGCCAGCAGTCGAGGCAAGGCCCCCCTGGGTGGCTACACCTTC
CDR3 protein: CASSRGKAPLGGYTF
D gene: -
V gene: TRBV6-5
clone size: few
J gene: TRBJ1-2

CDR3 DNA: TGCGCCAGCAGCCACCTATACAGGGACCCCGGGGAGCTGTTTTTT
CDR3 protein: CASSHLYRDPGELFF
D gene: -
V gene: TRBV4-1
clone size: -
J gene: TRBJ2-2

CDR3 DNA: TGTGCCAGTAGTATAGATCCGGGGGCCGGGGAGCTGTTTTTT
CDR3 protein: CASSIDPGAGELFF
D gene: -
V gene: TRBV19
clone size: -
J gene: TRBJ2-2

CDR3 DNA: TGTGCCAGCAGTGACATTAGCAATCAGCCCCAGCATTTT
CDR3 protein: CASSDISNQPQHF
D gene: -
V gene: TRBV6-4
clone size: -
J gene: TRBJ1-5

CDR3 DNA: TGTGCCACCAGCAGAGGAGGATACGAGCAGTACTTC
CDR3 protein: CATSRGGYEQYF
D gene: -
V gene: TRBV15
clone size: -
J gene: TRBJ2-7

CDR3 DNA: TGTGCCAGCAGCTTTGAGGGGGCTTCCACTGAAGCTTTCTTT
CDR3 protein: CASSFEGASTEAFF
D gene: TRBD1
V gene: TRBV7-9
clone size: few
J gene: TRBJ1-1

CDR3 DNA: TGTGCCAGCAGCTTAATCCTAGGATTGGAGACCCAGTACTTC
CDR3 protein: CASSLILGLETQYF
D gene: -
V gene: TRBV7-2
clone size: -
J gene: TRBJ2-5

CDR3 DNA: TGTGCCACCAGCAGGACTAACTTCTACAATGAGCAGTTCTTC
CDR3 protein: CATSRTNFYNEQFF
D gene: -
V gene: TRBV15
clone size: -
J gene: TRBJ2-1

CDR3 DNA: TGTGCCAGCAGTTTTGGGGGCGGCTATGGCTACACCTTC
CDR3 protein: CASSFGGGYGYTF
D gene: -
V gene: TRBV28
clone size: once
J gene: TRBJ1-2

CDR3 DNA: TGTGCCAGCAGCCCCAGGGGAGCCTATGGCTACACCTTC
CDR3 protein: CASSPRGAYGYTF
D gene: -
V gene: TRBV7-2
clone size: few
J gene: TRBJ1-2

CDR3 DNA: TGTGCCAGCAGCGCGGGGGGACTAGCGGGAGGACGGTTGCGGGAGACCCAGTACTTC
CDR3 protein: CASSAGGLAGGRLRETQYF
D gene: TRBD2
V gene: TRBV7-2
clone size: -
J gene: TRBJ2-5

CDR3 DNA: TGCAGCGTTGGGGGCCAGAGCCTCACAGATACGCAGTATTTT
CDR3 protein: CSVGGQSLTDTQYF
D gene: -
V gene: TRBV29-1
clone size: -
J gene: TRBJ2-3

CDR3 DNA: TGTGCCAGCAGTGCAGGCCCAGGGGAGCAGTACTTC
CDR3 protein: CASSAGPGEQYF
D gene: -
V gene: TRBV2
clone size: once
J gene: TRBJ2-5

CDR3 DNA: TGTGCCAGCAGCTCCTATGGAGCACCCTACAATGAGCAGTTCTTC
CDR3 protein: CASSSYGAPYNEQFF
D gene: -
V gene: TRBV7-9
clone size: -
J gene: TRBJ2-1

CDR3 DNA: TGTGCCAGCAGGGGTCACGGGAGCGGGGAGCTGTTTTTT
CDR3 protein: CASRGHGSGELFF
D gene: -
V gene: TRBV19
clone size: -
J gene: TRBJ2-2

CDR3 DNA: TGCGCCTCCAAAGACGCCGGGACTAGCGTACTCTACGAGCAGTACTTC
CDR3 protein: CASKDAGTSVLYEQYF
D gene: TRBD2
V gene: TRBV10-2
clone size: -
J gene: TRBJ2-7

CDR3 DNA: TGTGCCAGCAGGCGGGGGGCGGGCAATCAGCCCCAGCATTTT
CDR3 protein: CASRRGAGNQPQHF
D gene: -
V gene: TRBV28
clone size: -
J gene: TRBJ1-5

CDR3 DNA: TGTGCCAGCAGCCAAGGGAGGGCCGGTGGCGAGCAGTACTTC
CDR3 protein: CASSQGRAGGEQYF
D gene: TRBD2
V gene: TRBV6-5
clone size: -
J gene: TRBJ2-7

CDR3 DNA: TGTGCCAGCAGCAAAGTAGCGTACACACCTTCCTACGAGCAGTACTTC
CDR3 protein: CASSKVAYTPSYEQYF
D gene: -
V gene: TRBV21-1
clone size: -
J gene: TRBJ2-7

CDR3 DNA: TGTGCCAGCGGCCCCGGGACAGGTTTGTCCTACGAGCAGTACTTC
CDR3 protein: CASGPGTGLSYEQYF
D gene: TRBD1
V gene: TRBV27
clone size: -
J gene: TRBJ2-7

CDR3 DNA: TGTGCCACCAAGGGATCTGGGGCCAACGTCCTGACTTTC
CDR3 protein: CATKGSGANVLTF
D gene: -
V gene: TRBV27
clone size: -
J gene: TRBJ2-6

CDR3 DNA: TGTGCCAGCTCATCAGACAGGACTGCCTACGAGCAGTACTTC
CDR3 protein: CASSSDRTAYEQYF
D gene: -
V gene: TRBV18
clone size: -
J gene: TRBJ2-7

CDR3 DNA: TGTGCCAGCTCACCAAGGACAGGGTTGGACGCTGAAGCTTTCTTT
CDR3 protein: CASSPRTGLDAEAFF
D gene: TRBD1
V gene: TRBV18
clone size: -
J gene: TRBJ1-1

CDR3 DNA: TGTGCCAGTAGTACCCCCGGGACAGGGATTAACTATGGCTACACCTTC
CDR3 protein: CASSTPGTGINYGYTF
D gene: TRBD1
V gene: TRBV19
clone size: -
J gene: TRBJ1-2

CDR3 DNA: TGTGCCAGCAGTGGCCAGGGTACGGGAAACACCATATATTTT
CDR3 protein: CASSGQGTGNTIYF
D gene: -
V gene: TRBV25-1
clone size: -
J gene: TRBJ1-3

CDR3 DNA: TGCAGCGTTGGTATAGGGTCGGATAATCAGCCCCAGCATTTT
CDR3 protein: CSVGIGSDNQPQHF
D gene: -
V gene: TRBV29-1
clone size: few
J gene: TRBJ1-5

CDR3 DNA: TGTGCCATCAGTGAGTCGGGACTTCACACTGAAGCTTTCTTT
CDR3 protein: CAISESGLHTEAFF
D gene: -
V gene: TRBV10-3
clone size: -
J gene: TRBJ1-1

CDR3 DNA: TGTGCCAGCAGTTTACCCCTCGAAAATGAAAAACTGTTTTTT
CDR3 protein: CASSLPLENEKLFF
D gene: -
V gene: TRBV27
clone size: few
J gene: TRBJ1-4

CDR3 DNA: TGTGCCAGCAGTTTTTTATTGACTAGCGGAAGGGAGCAGTACTTC
CDR3 protein: CASSFLLTSGREQYF
D gene: TRBD2
V gene: TRBV28
clone size: -
J gene: TRBJ2-7

CDR3 DNA: TGCGCCAGCAGTGAGCCGGGCGGCACTGAAGCTTTCTTT
CDR3 protein: CASSEPGGTEAFF
D gene: -
V gene: TRBV10-1
clone size: once
J gene: TRBJ1-1

CDR3 DNA: TGTGCCAGCAGTTTACATGGAGTCTCTGGAAACACCATATATTTT
CDR3 protein: CASSLHGVSGNTIYF
D gene: -
V gene: TRBV28
clone size: -
J gene: TRBJ1-3

CDR3 DNA: TGTGCCAGCAGTTCCATAGGACAGGGAGGCTACGAGCAGTACTTC
CDR3 protein: CASSSIGQGGYEQYF
D gene: TRBD1
V gene: TRBV28
clone size: once
J gene: TRBJ2-7

CDR3 DNA: TGTGCCAGCACTCCCGGTGGGGCCCAGGGGAGGCCTGAAGCTTTCTTT
CDR3 protein: CASTPGGAQGRPEAFF
D gene: -
V gene: TRBV28
clone size: -
J gene: TRBJ1-1

CDR3 DNA: TGTGCCAGCAGTACGGGACAGGGTGTATCTGAAGCTTTCTTT
CDR3 protein: CASSTGQGVSEAFF
D gene: TRBD1
V gene: TRBV28
clone size: -
J gene: TRBJ1-1

CDR3 DNA: TGTGCCAGCAGTCAGACTCAGGGGAGCGAGCAGTACTTC
CDR3 protein: CASSQTQGSEQYF
D gene: -
V gene: TRBV6-5
clone size: -
J gene: TRBJ2-7

CDR3 DNA: TGTGCCAGCAGCTTAAAGACAGGGCCCTACAATGAGCAGTTCTTC
CDR3 protein: CASSLKTGPYNEQFF
D gene: TRBD1
V gene: TRBV11-2
clone size: -
J gene: TRBJ2-1

CDR3 DNA: TGCGCCAGCAGCTTGACCCCCGGGGCGGGTCTCTCCTACGAGCAGTACTTC
CDR3 protein: CASSLTPGAGLSYEQYF
D gene: -
V gene: TRBV5-1
clone size: many
J gene: TRBJ2-7

CDR3 DNA: TGCAGCGTTGACAGCCTAGCGGGAAAGGCAGATACGCAGTATTTT
CDR3 protein: CSVDSLAGKADTQYF
D gene: TRBD2
V gene: TRBV29-1
clone size: -
J gene: TRBJ2-3

CDR3 DNA: TGCGCCAGCAGCTCACCCTTGGACAGGGGGACAGACGATGAGCAGTTCTTC
CDR3 protein: CASSSPLDRGTDDEQFF
D gene: TRBD1
V gene: TRBV5-1
clone size: -
J gene: TRBJ2-1

CDR3 DNA: TGTGCCAGCAGGGGTTGGGACACTACCTCCTACGAGCAGTACTTC
CDR3 protein: CASRGWDTTSYEQYF
D gene: -
V gene: TRBV27
clone size: -
J gene: TRBJ2-7